This T cell receptor (beta chain) appears in the sequencing data of a study of shared clonotypes between healthy human individuals. CDR3 length equals 15 residues. From germline, CDR1 is KGHSH and CDR2 LQKENI. The V and J ends lost 6 bases and 7 bases respectively, with 18 bases between them. Naive-designated CD8 cells lacked CD45RO, were positively enriched for CCR7, and omitted terminally differentiated effector memory CD45RA+ cells. As concerns this clone: As yet, its antigen is unknown.

Whole-study findings and limits: Incomplete sequencing of sorted subsets was indicated by rarefaction despite large depth.

Repertoires were generated with immunoSEQ multiplex PCR, while TCRdb's copy carries only in-frame clones and drops some. Of a few million clones in the sample, 85% to 95% were seen once. Sequenced input: naive CD8+ T cells from PBMCs. This TCR was sampled from a young man in good health. Some clones in this sample may be carry-over from other donors' samples. The chain employs TRBV18 and TRBJ1-4, with unresolved D. CDR3 sequence: CASSRLPDGSEKLFF. The CDR3 bases are TGTGCCAGCTCGCGACTCCCCGATGGGAGTGAAAAACTGTTTTTT. Variable domain in full (rest from reference TRBV18 and TRBJ1-4): NAGVMQNPRHLVRRRGQEARLRCSPMKGHSHVYWYRQLPEEGLKFMVYLQKENIIDESGMPKERFSAEFPKEGPSILRIQQVVRGDSAAYFCASSRLPDGSEKLFFGSGTQLSVL.